This T cell receptor beta chain comes out of a study of OX40 agonist ivuxolimab in advanced cancers. Overall study results and limits: In general, CD8+ T cells held more expanded clones than CD4+ did, on average. The CD4+ and CD8+ T cells in the blood had expanded clonally by week 6 at 0.1 to 3.0 mg/kg.

Of note for this clone: No antigen is known for it.

V gave up 8 bases and J gave up 0 bases, with 23 bases separating them. CDR3 length: 18 amino acids. Germline CDR1 reads GTSNPN; CDR2 reads SVGIG (reference sequence). Autoimmune disease history or systemic immunosuppression was exclusionary. Sampling times: baseline, cycle 4 day 1, cycle 7 day 1. Assay used: immunoSEQ multiplex PCR; TCRdb lists only in-frame clones, some missing. The sample records some 62,000 clones, 92% being singletons. V is TRBV30 and J is TRBJ2-6; possibly TRBD1 or TRBD2 for D (5 bases each). The sequence was obtained from an adult with an advanced solid tumor such as melanoma, head and neck, liver or kidney cancer. The sample in question was CD4+ or CD8+ T cells sorted from blood, obtained in a trial of the OX40 agonist ivuxolimab. The CDR3 protein is CATTGNRRHPSGANVLTF. The CDR3 DNA follows: TGTGCCACTACCGGGAACAGGCGTCACCCCTCTGGGGCCAACGTCCTGACTTTC.